This TCR beta chain was profiled in a study of T cell responses to AZD1222 COVID-19 vaccine. A remark on this clone: Its antigen is as yet unknown.

This table comes from immunoSEQ multiplex PCR, and its TCRdb copy is limited to in-frame clones, with some not included. Among roughly 150,000 clones listed, over 90% were seen once. Per the germline V gene, CDR1 is MDHEN and CDR2 is SYDVKM. The CDR3 extends over 14 amino acids. J gave up 6 bases and V 3 bases, and 1 base lay outside the gene matches. Study-level results: All repertoire sampling was performed exclusively after the peak T cell response.

Second-dose timings of about 4 or about 12 weeks were pooled. The sequencing used peripheral blood, collected 28 days after the second AZD1222 dose. V and J are TRBV28 and TRBJ1-6; 8 bases match TRBD1. The TCR was taken from an adult who received the AZD1222 COVID-19 vaccine. CDR3 coding DNA: TGTGCCAGCAGTTTCGACAGGGGTAATTCACCCCTCCACTTT. It codes for CASSFDRGNSPLHF.